This T cell receptor (beta chain) was observed in a study of CD8+ T cells in alopecia areata. General study results and limits: Normal scalp had lower clonality than lesional scalp, with alopecia totalis/universalis lesions showing this most strongly.

Concerning this clone: Antigen specificity is unknown.

PBMCs were stained for CD3, CD4 and CD8, and CD4+ and CD8+ T cells were sorted. Extracted from the samples, RNA was reverse transcribed into cDNA to serve as the sequencing template. Some clones are missing from TCRdb's copy, which holds only in-frame ones; the method was immunoSEQ multiplex PCR. Here the sample spans about 150,000 clones, under 60% being singletons. The ends were cut back, 6 bases at V and 5 bases at J, with 13 bases in the middle. CDR1 and CDR2 from the germline V gene are SQVTM and ANQGSEA. The CDR3 is made up of 12 amino acids. Sequenced material: CD8+ T cells sorted from blood, taken at week 0. The chain has TRBV29-1 and TRBJ2-5; no reliable D call. The TCR was taken from a human donor with alopecia areata. In DNA, the CDR3 is TGCAGCGTCCGATCCGGTGGGGAGACCCAGTACTTC. Encoded protein: CSVRSGGETQYF.